A selection of T cell receptor beta chains follows, all from one sample in a study of blood T cell repertoires in COVID-19. TCRdb's table, derived via immunoSEQ multiplex PCR, lists solely in-frame clones and lacks some. The sample lists about 190,000 clones; more than 60% were seen once. The sample taken for sequencing was peripheral blood. Receptors originate from a woman aged 45 to 65 with acute or convalescent COVID-19. Each CDR3 is given with its conserved first and last residue. A D gene is named only where the DNA matches it firmly. Rows give clone size only sometimes, using once, few, many, or a class for an expanded clone.

j_call d_call clone_size v_call cdr3_aa cdr3_nt
TRBJ1-1 - few TRBV7-2 CASSLDSGSEAFF TGTGCCAGCAGCTTGGACTCCGGCTCTGAAGCTTTCTTT
TRBJ1-1 - - TRBV4-3 CASSQDSGNTEAFF TGCGCCAGCAGCCAAGATTCCGGGAACACTGAAGCTTTCTTT
TRBJ2-4 - - TRBV5-6 CASSLGELVAKNIQYF TGTGCCAGCAGCTTGGGTGAATTAGTAGCCAAAAACATTCAGTACTTC
TRBJ1-2 - - TRBV7-8 CASSLMVTGSPPYGYTF TGTGCCAGCAGCTTAATGGTGACAGGATCCCCTCCTTATGGCTACACCTTC
TRBJ1-2 - - TRBV10-3 CAISERTANYGYTF TGTGCCATCAGTGAGCGGACAGCTAACTATGGCTACACCTTC
TRBJ1-1 TRBD1 - TRBV11-2 CASSPGQGWDTEAFF TGTGCCAGCAGCCCCGGACAGGGGTGGGACACTGAAGCTTTCTTT
TRBJ2-7 - - TRBV20-1 CSARERYEQYF TGCAGTGCTAGAGAGCGATACGAGCAGTACTTC
TRBJ2-1 - - TRBV7-8 CASSLNELGDEQFF TGTGCCAGCAGCTTAAACGAACTCGGGGATGAGCAGTTCTTC
TRBJ2-1 TRBD1 once TRBV5-5 CASSPSQGAGNEQFF TGTGCCAGCAGCCCTAGTCAGGGGGCAGGAAATGAGCAGTTCTTC
TRBJ2-3 - - TRBV7-2 CASSSYLENTQYF TGTGCCAGCAGCTCGTACCTAGAGAATACGCAGTATTTT
TRBJ2-4 - few TRBV28 CASSLGGQLAKNIQYF TGTGCCAGCAGTTTAGGCGGACAACTAGCCAAAAACATTCAGTACTTC
TRBJ2-7 - - TRBV25-1 CASSDPTGGGFTYEQYF TGTGCCAGCAGTGACCCCACGGGTGGGGGGTTCACCTACGAGCAGTACTTC
TRBJ2-3 - - TRBV3-1/TRBV3-2 CASSQGIGYTDTQYF TGTGCCAGCAGCCAAGGAATCGGGTACACAGATACGCAGTATTTT
TRBJ2-1 - - TRBV5-3 CARSLDPHFLFSSYNEQFF TGTGCCAGAAGCTTGGACCCCCATTTCCTCTTTAGCTCCTACAATGAGCAGTTCTTC
TRBJ2-7 TRBD2 few TRBV2 CASSPGTRSQYF TGTGCCAGCAGTCCCGGGACTAGGTCTCAGTACTTC
TRBJ2-2 - - TRBV18 CASSLLRGFGTGELFF TGTGCCAGCTCACTTCTCAGGGGATTTGGCACCGGGGAGCTGTTTTTT
TRBJ2-3 TRBD1 - TRBV6-5 CASSRGDRGRDTQYF TGTGCCAGCAGTAGAGGGGACAGGGGCAGAGATACGCAGTATTTT
TRBJ2-3 - - TRBV28 CASSLRSSTDTQYF TGTGCCAGCAGTCTCCGGAGTTCCACAGATACGCAGTATTTT
TRBJ2-7 - - TRBV10-3 CAISESSVLAMYF TGTGCCATCAGTGAAAGTTCCGTTCTAGCGATGTACTTC
TRBJ1-4 - - TRBV19 CAEKSTRDEKLFF TGTGCCGAGAAAAGTACTAGGGATGAAAAACTGTTTTTT
TRBJ1-4 TRBD1 - TRBV7-8 CASSLVPSPGQVHEKLFF TGTGCCAGCAGCTTAGTTCCCTCGCCCGGACAGGTTCATGAAAAACTGTTTTTT
TRBJ2-3 - - TRBV29-1 CSAPVADTQYF TGCAGCGCTCCAGTCGCAGATACGCAGTATTTT
TRBJ2-2 TRBD1 - TRBV5-1 CASSLEGTVAGELFF TGCGCCAGCAGCTTGGAGGGGACAGTTGCCGGGGAGCTGTTTTTT
TRBJ2-3 - - TRBV5-1 CASSPGQEGGTDTQYF TGCGCCAGCAGTCCGGGCCAAGAGGGCGGCACAGATACGCAGTATTTT
TRBJ2-3 - - TRBV5-4 CASSAARNTDTQYF TGTGCCAGCAGTGCAGCGCGGAACACAGATACGCAGTATTTT
TRBJ2-2 - - TRBV19 CASRRQTNTGELFF TGTGCCAGTCGTCGACAGACAAACACCGGGGAGCTGTTTTTT
TRBJ2-1 TRBD2 - TRBV18 CASSPGTSGYNEQFF TGTGCCAGCTCACCAGGGACTAGCGGATACAATGAGCAGTTCTTC
TRBJ2-2 TRBD2 - TRBV5-4 CASSLAAGGLHTGELFF TGTGCCAGCAGCTTGGCAGCGGGGGGGCTCCACACCGGGGAGCTGTTTTTT
TRBJ2-6 - - TRBV5-1 CASSPSSGANVLTF TGCGCCAGCAGCCCCAGCTCTGGGGCCAACGTCCTGACTTTC
TRBJ1-6 TRBD1 - TRBV4-2 CASSQDTGGSGSPLHF TGTGCCAGCAGCCAAGATACAGGGGGGAGCGGCTCACCCCTCCACTTT
TRBJ2-6 TRBD1 - TRBV30 CAWRARQGAGANVLTF TGTGCCTGGAGGGCAAGACAGGGGGCTGGGGCCAACGTCCTGACTTTC
TRBJ2-1 TRBD2 few TRBV7-2 CASSKRERNEQFF TGTGCCAGCAGCAAGCGGGAGCGGAATGAGCAGTTCTTC
TRBJ2-3 - - TRBV12-3/TRBV12-4 CASSTSRPDTQYF TGTGCCAGTTCCACTTCCAGGCCAGATACGCAGTATTTT
TRBJ2-5 - few TRBV21-1 CASSTYMDRGKETQYF TGTGCCAGCAGCACCTATATGGACAGGGGGAAAGAGACCCAGTACTTC
TRBJ1-5 - - TRBV6-5 CASSAVGGNQPQHF TGTGCCAGCAGCGCTGTCGGAGGGAATCAGCCCCAGCATTTT
TRBJ1-6 - - TRBV10-1 CASSESGALSPLHF TGCGCCAGCAGTGAGTCGGGGGCTCTCTCACCCCTCCACTTT
TRBJ2-1 TRBD2 - TRBV5-1 CASSLGLARANNEQFF TGCGCCAGCAGCTTGGGACTAGCGCGTGCGAACAATGAGCAGTTCTTC
TRBJ1-2 - - TRBV2 CASRDQGTYGYTF TGTGCCAGCAGGGATCAGGGAACCTATGGCTACACCTTC
TRBJ1-5 - - TRBV11-3 CASSLLIGSQPQHF TGTGCCAGCAGCTTACTTATCGGTAGTCAGCCCCAGCATTTT
TRBJ1-5 TRBD1 - TRBV7-9 CASSQGTGSYQPQHF TGTGCCAGCAGCCAAGGGACAGGGAGCTATCAGCCCCAGCATTTT
TRBJ2-2 - - TRBV6-1 CASSERNLNTGELFF TGTGCCAGCAGTGAAAGAAACCTAAACACCGGGGAGCTGTTTTTT
TRBJ1-6 - - TRBV27 CASSLSVWPGSRSSYNSPLHF TGTGCCAGCAGTTTATCAGTGTGGCCGGGGTCGCGTAGCTCCTATAATTCACCCCTCCACTTT
TRBJ1-1 - once TRBV5-1 CASSLNPPGGGMNTEAFF TGCGCCAGCAGCTTGAATCCCCCGGGCGGCGGGATGAACACTGAAGCTTTCTTT
TRBJ2-1 TRBD1 - TRBV28 CASNSGQGWFF TGTGCCAGCAACTCTGGACAGGGCTGGTTCTTC
TRBJ2-7 TRBD1 - TRBV28 CASSLDRGKGDYEQYF TGTGCCAGCAGTCTCGACAGGGGAAAAGGGGACTACGAGCAGTACTTC
TRBJ1-6 - - TRBV28 CASSPFGESSYNSPLHF TGTGCCAGCAGTCCCTTTGGGGAGAGCTCCTATAATTCACCCCTCCACTTT
TRBJ1-3 - - TRBV7-2 CASSLVGPWTLSSGNTIYF TGTGCCAGCAGCTTAGTGGGTCCGTGGACTTTAAGCTCTGGAAACACCATATATTTT
TRBJ2-3 TRBD2 - TRBV10-3 CAISGPAGGSSGTQYF TGTGCCATCAGTGGGCCAGCGGGGGGATCCTCGGGTACGCAGTATTTT